This entry describes one T cell receptor (beta chain). This clonotype appeared many times. This receptor's antigen is unknown. No much larger clone is present one base from it, and per-base qualities are unavailable. The data stem from a study of CD8 T cells in ankylosing spondylitis (TCRdb year 2017). The study in broad terms: The study set out to find disease-linked TCR variants by profiling T cell receptor beta repertoires in ankylosing spondylitis patients and healthy donors. In total, the full study cohort was made up of roughly 110 healthy donors and approximately 27 ankylosing spondylitis patients. Peripheral blood samples were taken, and synovial fluid was additionally collected from ankylosing spondylitis patients. The full study reports these points: Some motif variants had previously been reported in the synovial fluid and blood of reactive arthritis patients, which suggests shared mechanisms of disease initiation. The disease-linked clones were reported to be significantly enriched in matched synovial fluid samples from ankylosing spondylitis patients. A CD8+ phenotype was shown by the disease-linked clones, which were found at relatively low frequencies in peripheral blood. A TCR beta motif of several highly homologous amino acid variants appeared characteristic of blood from ankylosing spondylitis patients.

The trim is 5 bases for V and 3 bases for J, with a gap of 14 bases between the germline ends. For CDR1 and CDR2, the germline V gene (reference sequence) lists DFQATT and SNEGSKA. The CDR3 sequence holds 13 residues, the cysteine and phenylalanine included. The entry retains the CDR3 DNA only, 39 bases that are in frame from base 1. The sample was run on an Illumina HiSeq 2500. Quantitative 5'-RACE with molecular barcodes was used to prepare TCR beta libraries. The study's own analysis went as follows. A new computational method, built on a probabilistic model of VDJ rearrangement, was used to identify disease-linked TCR variants. TCRdb reprocessed the public reads (quality trimming at Q25 with fastp, clone calling with MiXCR) and kept in-frame beta chains. Each CDR3 protein appears once, grouped with its most common genes and DNA. The V and J calls shown here were made by TCRdb, not taken from the authors' results. The sample has 500,000 or so distinct CDR3 sequences on record, roughly 5% of them singletons. Roughly 3.2% of the sample is taken by the ten largest.

This sequence uses TRBV20-1 and TRBJ2-7; TRBD1 might be the D gene, on 6 matching bases. This clonotype originated in a male donor with ankylosing spondylitis. Sequencing input: blood, either unsorted or a sorted T cell fraction (not recorded which). DNA sequence: TGCAGTGCTGCGGACAGAGAGTTCTACGAGCAGTACTTC. It codes for CSAADREFYEQYF.